Listed below are T cell receptor beta chains from one sample, sequenced in a study of T cells in Graves' hyperthyroidism and ophthalmopathy. TCRdb fed the multiplex PCR reads into MiXCR, producing one record per CDR3 protein. Of 600,000 to 650,000 distinct CDR3 sequences in the sample, less than 25% were seen once. Source material: blood. These receptors came from a man between 25 and 39 years old with Graves' ophthalmopathy. The conserved cysteine and the conserved F or W are not part of the CDR3 here.

V gene	CDR3 protein
TRBV3-1	ASSQAASYVGEQY
TRBV28	ATTWGEEEQF
TRBV28	ASSLGQGRLGIQY
TRBV5-1	ASSSHRGGRRAEDTQY
TRBV29-1	SVLPSGEINEQF
TRBV20-1	SAEREDYNEQF
TRBV12-3/TRBV12-4	ASGSWGPQH
TRBV3-1	ASSPGPNTEAF
TRBV28	ASSLMTSDHSYEQY
TRBV28	ASTRRAAHNEQF
TRBV20-1	SARVYAGPNQPQH
TRBV6-1	ASSGRDDPYEQY
TRBV3-1	ASSQGGAAYEQY
TRBV6-1	ASRSSPDRGGTEAF
TRBV6-1	ASTPRENHYGYT
TRBV6-2/TRBV6-3	ASSYRKGRGRPGELF
TRBV10-3	AIRGLANNNEQF
TRBV20-1	SATSGSTGELF
TRBV5-6	ASSFQDRGIDTQY
TRBV28	ASSPTGTGFWSNEKLF
TRBV27	ASTAPDRYNEQF
TRBV11-2	ASRGITGIRTSGRTDTQY
TRBV6-9	ASSSYRGNQPQH
TRBV6-4	ASSDELAAKQF
TRBV7-6	ASSLSGGTEQF
TRBV29-1	SVVESRGHYEQY
TRBV18	ASSPRASEDTYT
TRBV5-1	ASSLGTGTTTDTQY
TRBV20-1	SARPAGGPPYEQY
TRBV2	ASSEGDSYGYT
TRBV18	ASSPLGAGNYNEQF
TRBV20-1	SAPRGARNQPQH
TRBV6-1	ASSEEEAVWIQETQY
TRBV20-1	SARGASGRMTTDTQY
TRBV9	ASSVLPGGNYEQY
TRBV28	ASSSSAGGYNEQF
TRBV7-9	ASVGGQGAF
TRBV5-1	ASEIGEITGELF
TRBV30	AWSSHGGGIGKNIQY
TRBV12-3/TRBV12-4	ASSEHRGAGEKLF
TRBV6-9	ACSYDLNSGNTIY
TRBV11-2	ASSLDSGPTKRY
TRBV27	ASTPERALAKNIQY
TRBV11-2	ASSLGGGGAPQETQY
TRBV5-1	ASRLHTDTQY
TRBV3-1	ASSHYSGSTDTQY
TRBV11-2	ASSFSGHRNEQF
TRBV7-2	ASSLAGLTYPSSYEQY
TRBV28	ASSLPGYPLLGEQY
TRBV4-1	ASSQVVVETQY
TRBV20-1	SIRTSGSNEQF
TRBV5-1	ASSLMLANNEQF
TRBV20-1	SARRTSGNTDTQY
TRBV27	ASSSEATAETQY
TRBV6-1	ASSSGTGGAGANVLT